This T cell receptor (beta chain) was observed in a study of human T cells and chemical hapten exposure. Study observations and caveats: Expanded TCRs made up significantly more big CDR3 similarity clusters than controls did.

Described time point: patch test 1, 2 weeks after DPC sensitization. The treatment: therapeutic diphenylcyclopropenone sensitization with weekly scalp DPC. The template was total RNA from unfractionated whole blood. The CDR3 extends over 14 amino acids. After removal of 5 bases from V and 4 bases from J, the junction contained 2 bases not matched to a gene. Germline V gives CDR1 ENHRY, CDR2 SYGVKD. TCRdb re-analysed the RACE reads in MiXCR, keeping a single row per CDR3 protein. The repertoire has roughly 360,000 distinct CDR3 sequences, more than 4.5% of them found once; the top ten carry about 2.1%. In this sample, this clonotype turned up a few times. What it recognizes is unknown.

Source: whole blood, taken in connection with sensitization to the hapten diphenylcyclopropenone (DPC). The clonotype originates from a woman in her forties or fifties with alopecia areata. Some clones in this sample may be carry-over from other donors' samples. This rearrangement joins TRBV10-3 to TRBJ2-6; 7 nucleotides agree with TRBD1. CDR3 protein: CAISTGAGANVLTF. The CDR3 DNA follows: TGTGCCATCAGTACAGGGGCCGGGGCCAACGTCCTGACTTTC.